This T cell receptor (beta chain) was identified during a study of early T cells in non-severe SARS-CoV-2 infection. CDR1 SEHNR and CDR2 FQNEAQ come from the germline V gene (reference sequence). CDR3 size: 16 residues. V was shortened by 5 bases and J by 3 bases, with 18 bases between the two germline ends. A single record per CDR3 protein comes from TCRdb applying MiXCR to the 5' RACE reads. This table holds about 61,000 distinct CDR3 sequences, about 12% found once. Sequences were derived from whole blood, sampled at baseline. The TCR comes from an adult who was a healthcare worker with PCR-confirmed SARS-CoV-2 infection or an uninfected control (not recorded which). The donor label of this sample is uncertain. V is TRBV7-9 and J is TRBJ2-3; D may be TRBD1 or TRBD2 (5 bases each). The CDR3 region is CASSIIRDVATDTQYF. The CDR3 DNA sequence: TGTGCCAGCAGCATCATTAGGGACGTTGCAACAGATACGCAGTATTTT.